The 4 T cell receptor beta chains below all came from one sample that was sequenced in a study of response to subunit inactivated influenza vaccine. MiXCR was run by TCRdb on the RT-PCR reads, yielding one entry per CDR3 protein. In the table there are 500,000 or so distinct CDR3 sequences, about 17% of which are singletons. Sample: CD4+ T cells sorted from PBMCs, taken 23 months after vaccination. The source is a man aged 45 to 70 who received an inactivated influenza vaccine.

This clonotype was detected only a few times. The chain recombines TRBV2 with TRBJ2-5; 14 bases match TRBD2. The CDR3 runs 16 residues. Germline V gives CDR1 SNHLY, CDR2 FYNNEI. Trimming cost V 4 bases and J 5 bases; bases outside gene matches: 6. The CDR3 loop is CASSAGTSGSVETQYF. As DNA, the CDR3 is TGTGCCAGCAGTGCCGGGACTAGCGGGAGTGTGGAGACCCAGTACTTC.

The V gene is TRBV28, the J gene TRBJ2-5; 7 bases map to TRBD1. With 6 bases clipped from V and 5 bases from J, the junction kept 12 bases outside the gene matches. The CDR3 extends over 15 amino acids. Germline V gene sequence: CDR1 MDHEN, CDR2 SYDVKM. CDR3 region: CASSPETGPAETQYF. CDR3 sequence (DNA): TGTGCCAGCAGCCCTGAGACAGGGCCGGCGGAGACCCAGTACTTC.

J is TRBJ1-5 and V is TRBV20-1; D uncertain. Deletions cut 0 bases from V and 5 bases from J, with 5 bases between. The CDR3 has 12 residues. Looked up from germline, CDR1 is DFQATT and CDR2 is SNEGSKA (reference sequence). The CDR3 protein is CSARDSYQPQHF. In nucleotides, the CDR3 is TGCAGTGCTAGAGATAGTTATCAGCCCCAGCATTTT.

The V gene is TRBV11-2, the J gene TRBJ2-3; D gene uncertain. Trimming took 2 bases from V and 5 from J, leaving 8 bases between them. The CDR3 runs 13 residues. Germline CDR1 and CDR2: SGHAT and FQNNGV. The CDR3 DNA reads TGTGCCAGCAGCTTAAGGCGTAAAGATACGCAGTATTTT. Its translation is CASSLRRKDTQYF. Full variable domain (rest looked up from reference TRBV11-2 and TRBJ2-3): EAGVAQSPRYKIIEKRQSVAFWCNPISGHATLYWYQQILGQGPKLLIQFQNNGVVDDSQLPKDRFSAERLKGVDSTLKIQPAKLEDSAVYLCASSLRRKDTQYFGPGTRLTVL.